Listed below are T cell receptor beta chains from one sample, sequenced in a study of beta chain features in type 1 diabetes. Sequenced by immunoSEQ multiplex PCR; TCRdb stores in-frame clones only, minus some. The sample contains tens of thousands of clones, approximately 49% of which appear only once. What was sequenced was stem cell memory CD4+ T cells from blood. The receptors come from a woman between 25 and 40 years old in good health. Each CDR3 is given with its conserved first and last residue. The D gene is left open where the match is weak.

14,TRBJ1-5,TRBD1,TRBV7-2,CASSPDRGNQPQHF
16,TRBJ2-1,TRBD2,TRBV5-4,CASSGETSGIYNEQFF
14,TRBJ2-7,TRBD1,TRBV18,CASSRGQGAYEQYF
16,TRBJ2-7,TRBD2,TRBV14,CASSYRTSGINYEQYF
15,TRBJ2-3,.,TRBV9,CASSVASLPPDTQYF
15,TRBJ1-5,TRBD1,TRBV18,CASSSAQGALEPQHF
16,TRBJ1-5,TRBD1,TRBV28,CASSLTTGGGNQPQHF
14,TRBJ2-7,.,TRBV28,CASSFPGVTYEQYF
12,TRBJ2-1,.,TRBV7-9,CASRGAAAEQFF
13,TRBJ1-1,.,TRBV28,CASSGTDNTEAFF
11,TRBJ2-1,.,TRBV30,CAWSVRDMQFF
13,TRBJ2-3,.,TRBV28,CASITGHTDTQYF
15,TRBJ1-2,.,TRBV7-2,CASSEYRVGNYGYTF
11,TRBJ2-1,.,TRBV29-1,CGGTVYNEQFF
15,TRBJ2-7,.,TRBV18,CASSGMGRYSYEQYF
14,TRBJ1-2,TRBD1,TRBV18,CASSPTGEPYGYTF
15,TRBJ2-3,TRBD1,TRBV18,CASTGQALSTDTQYF
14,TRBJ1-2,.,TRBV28,CASSLSTRHYGYTF
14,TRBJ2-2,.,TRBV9,CASSSVLNTGELFF
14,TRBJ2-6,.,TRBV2,CASSDRSGANVLTF
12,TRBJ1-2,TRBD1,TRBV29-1,CSVNGQAYGYTF
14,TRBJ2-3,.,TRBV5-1,CASSLGTSTDTQYF
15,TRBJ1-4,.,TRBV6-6,CASSYGETANEKLFF